What follows are 3 T cell receptor beta chains derived from one specimen sequenced in a study of identical twins (dated by TCRdb to the mid-2010s). The protocol used for the library was 5' RACE. The sequencer was an Illumina HiSeq 2000. Using fastp trimming at Q25 and MiXCR clonotype assembly, TCRdb reanalyzed the public sequencing data and kept in-frame beta chains. Each record represents a unique CDR3 protein, reported with the most common genes and DNA among its rows. The sample table holds roughly 720,000 distinct CDR3 sequences, of which 15% to 20% were seen once. Less than 15% of the sample comes from the top ten. Another study also made use of these data, one on T cells expressing NK-cell markers.

The sequenced material came from PBMCs. Source of these receptors: a woman younger than 35 in good health.

A few counts support this clonotype. This chain joins TRBV12-3 or TRBV12-4 and TRBJ1-2; 8 bases match TRBD1. The CDR3 has 15 amino acids. After removal of 4 bases from V and 4 bases from J, the junction contained 8 bases not matched to a gene. DNA for the CDR3: TGTGCCAGCAGTTCAAGGACAGGGTCGGTCTATGGCTACACCTTC. This encodes CASSSRTGSVYGYTF.

The table lists this clonotype with a few counts. The chain couples TRBV24-1 to TRBJ2-1; 14 bases are shared with TRBD2. The CDR3 consists of 17 residues. Germline assignment: CDR1 KGHDR and CDR2 SFDVKD. The V and J ends lost 2 bases and 8 bases, in that order; junction bases with no gene match: 7. CDR3 in amino acids: CATSDSGLAGGWDEQFF. The CDR3 DNA sequence: TGTGCCACCAGTGATTCTGGACTAGCGGGGGGTTGGGATGAGCAGTTCTTC.

The V call is TRBV5-1, the J call TRBJ2-2; the match to TRBD2 covers 8 bases. The CDR3 is made up of 16 amino acids. The J segment lost 7 bases and the V segment lost 0 bases, leaving 8 bases of the junction unmatched. Germline CDR1 reads SGHRS; CDR2 reads YFSETQ. As DNA, the CDR3 is TGCGCCAGCAGCTTGGAACCAGCGGGAGAAATCGGGGAGCTGTTTTTT. Protein product: CASSLEPAGEIGELFF. Supplemented by reference TRBV5-1 and TRBJ2-2, the full variable domain reads KAGVTQTPRYLIKTRGQQVTLSCSPISGHRSVSWYQQTPGQGLQFLFEYFSETQRNKGNFPGRFSGRQFSNSRSEMNVSTLELGDSALYLCASSLEPAGEIGELFFGEGSRLTVL.